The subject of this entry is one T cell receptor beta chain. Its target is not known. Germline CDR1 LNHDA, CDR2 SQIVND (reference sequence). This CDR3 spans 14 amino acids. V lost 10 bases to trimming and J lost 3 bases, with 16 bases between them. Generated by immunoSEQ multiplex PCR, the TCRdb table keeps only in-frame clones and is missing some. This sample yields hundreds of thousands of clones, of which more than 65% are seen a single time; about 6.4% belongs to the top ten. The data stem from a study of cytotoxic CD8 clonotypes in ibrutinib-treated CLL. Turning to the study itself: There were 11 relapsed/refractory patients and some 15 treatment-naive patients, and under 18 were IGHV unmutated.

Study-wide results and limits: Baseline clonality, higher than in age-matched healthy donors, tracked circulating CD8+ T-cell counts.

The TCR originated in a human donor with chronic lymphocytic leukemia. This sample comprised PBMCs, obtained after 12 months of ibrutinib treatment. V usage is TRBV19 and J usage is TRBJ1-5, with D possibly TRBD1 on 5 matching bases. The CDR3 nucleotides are TGTGCCATATACCGGGACGGATACAATCAGCCCCAGCATTTT. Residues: CAIYRDGYNQPQHF.